This T cell receptor beta chain was sequenced in a study of blood T cells in healthy people across ages. Study-level findings and limits: It was the long-lived donors that had more naive CD4+ cells and higher diversity than aged donors. Reliance upon unsorted PBMCs precluded definitive naive versus antigen-experienced comparison.

The second PCR ran about 6 to 12 cycles with a sample-barcoded 5' primer and J-beta primers. Any given sample supplied a minimum of 2.5 million CDR3-containing paired-end reads. TCRdb re-derived calls from the 5' RACE reads in MiXCR, one entry per CDR3 protein. The sample lists about 680,000 distinct CDR3 sequences; 49% were seen once. Notes on this clonotype: The antigen remains unidentified.

Germline V lookup: CDR1 DFQATT, CDR2 SNEGSKA (reference sequence). The CDR3 contains 15 residues. V was clipped by 1 base and J by 4 bases; unmatched bases: 5. The gene calls are TRBV20-1 and TRBJ2-1; 9 bases are shared with TRBD2. This receptor was obtained from a woman aged 55-70 years in good health. The sequenced sample consisted of blood. The CDR3 bases are TGCAGTGCTAGAGGACTAGCGGACATTTACAATGAGCAGTTCTTC. Protein product: CSARGLADIYNEQFF.